The clone carrying this T cell receptor beta chain showed up just once. The data derive from a study of blood T cell repertoires in COVID-19. Study summary: The origin of the acute and convalescent COVID-19 samples was the United States, Italy and Spain. Sample material is recorded as cDNA or gDNA derived from T cells, B-cell-depleted T cells, or PBMCs.

Measured with immunoSEQ multiplex PCR; TCRdb has only the in-frame clones, and not every one. This sample yields tens of thousands of clones, of which around nine tenths are seen a single time; about 9.1% belongs to the top ten. CDR1 is SGHRS, CDR2 YFSETQ, per germline. The CDR3 runs to 14 residues. V dropped 4 bases and J dropped 6; count of bases not matched to a gene: 8. V is TRBV5-1 and J is TRBJ2-3; TRBD2 aligns across 7 bases. Sequenced sample: peripheral blood. This TCR was sampled from a woman older than 75 with active COVID-19. CDR3 DNA sequence: TGCGCCAGCAGCACCCGGGGGAGGGCGGATACGCAGTATTTT. Amino acids: CASSTRGRADTQYF.